This T cell receptor beta chain was obtained from a study of blood T cell repertoires in COVID-19. Study overall: There were acute and convalescent COVID-19 samples, and they came from the United States, Italy and Spain. Sources were T cells, B-cell-depleted T cells, or PBMCs; the material itself was cDNA or gDNA.

The CDR3 runs 12 residues. CDR1 is ENHRY and CDR2 is SYGVKD in the germline V gene. V lost 2 bases and J 11 bases, leaving 12 bases between the germline ends. Methods used by the authors: It was from reference gene primer amplification that nucleated cell counts were estimated. Libraries were prepared by immunoSEQ multiplex PCR; TCRdb keeps only in-frame clonotypes and omits some of them. The V and J calls and the clone size are those of that table, but D and trimming were determined from the DNA. The sample shows about 120,000 clones, 87% of them seen only once. This chain joins TRBV10-3 and TRBJ1-2; maybe TRBD1 (6 bases). The receptor was isolated from a human donor in a cohort sampled during active COVID-19. The material sequenced was peripheral blood. The CDR3 nucleotides read TGTGCCATCAGTGAGCGGGACACGGAATACACCTTC. Amino acids: CAISERDTEYTF.